One sample yielded the 29 T cell receptor beta chains listed below, sequenced in a study of T cell responses to AZD1222 COVID-19 vaccine (dated by TCRdb to the early 2020s). The intended sense of this specimen's time point label: baseline before first vaccination. The library was produced with the immunoSEQ multiplex PCR assay. Here the immuneACCESS table is served through TCRdb, limited to in-frame sequences with V and J called. Missing clones are a known gap in these copies; in checked studies unresolved V genes cover under half, and the rest lacks a known reason. Within this sample are over 150,000 clones, with around 92% of them counted one time only. The ten biggest clones cover 8% to 13% of the sample. The sequencing here drew on peripheral blood, taken on day 0 of AZD1222 vaccination. These receptors were taken from an adult in good health.

The J gene is TRBJ2-5, the V gene TRBV7-6; 11 bases match TRBD2. V trimming: 6 bases; J trimming: 5 bases; junction bases outside the gene matches: 8. The CDR3 runs to 15 residues. Germline CDR1 and CDR2: SGHVS and FNYEAQ. CDR3 protein: CASSQNSGGAETQYF. The CDR3 nucleotides are TGTGCCAGCAGTCAGAATAGCGGGGGGGCCGAGACCCAGTACTTC.

V is TRBV6-5 and J is TRBJ2-2; D unresolved. The CDR3 has 14 amino acids. Trimming stripped 2 bases from V and 6 bases from J, with 10 bases between. The germline V gene encodes CDR1 MNHEY and CDR2 SVGAGI. Here the CDR3 DNA reads TGTGCCAGCAGTTACAAGGTAGAGGCCGGGGAGCTGTTTTTT. This sequence encodes CASSYKVEAGELFF.

This sequence joins TRBV4-1 and TRBJ2-1; 9 bases line up with TRBD2. V gave up 1 base and J gave up 7 bases; unmatched junction bases: 5. From germline, CDR1 is MGHRA and CDR2 YSYEKL. This CDR3 has 15 amino acids. The CDR3 here is CASSQASGVRNEQFF. In nucleotides, the CDR3 is TGCGCCAGCAGCCAAGCTAGCGGGGTGAGGAATGAGCAGTTCTTC.

This chain joins TRBV5-1 and TRBJ1-1, with 7 bases lining up with TRBD1. The CDR3 consists of 17 residues. CDR1 and CDR2 (germline): SGHRS, YFSETQ. After removal of 4 bases from V and 7 bases from J, the junction contained 19 bases not matched to a gene. The CDR3 loop is CASSHRQGWVEEFEAFF. CDR3 bases: TGCGCCAGCAGCCATAGACAGGGATGGGTGGAGGAGTTTGAAGCTTTCTTT.

The chain has TRBV27 and TRBJ1-1; 7 nucleotides line up with TRBD1. Germline V lookup: CDR1 MNHEY, CDR2 SMNVEV (reference sequence). CDR3 size: 18 residues. The junction had 18 bases not matched to a gene; V was cut back by 4 bases and J by 4 bases. In nucleotides, the CDR3 is TGTGCCAGCAGTTCCCTGGGACAGTTCAGATATCGATTCACTGAAGCTTTCTTT. Translating gives CASSSLGQFRYRFTEAFF.

The chain employs TRBV7-9 and TRBJ1-2; D gene ambiguous. V lost 6 bases, J lost 4 bases, and 6 bases lay in between. CDR1 and CDR2 from the germline V gene are SEHNR and FQNEAQ (reference sequence). The CDR3 runs 11 residues. CDR3 DNA sequence: TGTGCCAGCAGAGCAGGCTATGGCTACACCTTC. It codes for CASRAGYGYTF.

This chain links TRBV28 with TRBJ1-2; perhaps TRBD1 as D (5 bases). Germline V gene data show CDR1 as MDHEN and CDR2 as SYDVKM. The CDR3 consists of 15 residues. Between the trimmed V and J ends, which lost 5 bases and 8 bases, there was a span of 21 bases. This chain's CDR3 is CASSGSRGNLQGYTF. The CDR3 nucleotides are TGTGCCAGCAGTGGTTCGAGGGGTAACCTTCAGGGCTACACCTTC.

The genes are TRBV6-2 or TRBV6-3 and TRBJ2-1; D remains unclear. CDR3 length: 14 residues. Between the trimmed V and J ends, which lost 5 bases and 6 bases, there was a span of 14 bases. Looked up from germline, CDR1 is MNHEY and CDR2 is SVGEGT. Here the CDR3 reads CASSPGPPLNEQFF. The CDR3 nucleotides are TGTGCCAGCAGTCCCGGGCCACCCCTCAATGAGCAGTTCTTC.

This chain connects TRBV30 to TRBJ1-2; 7 nucleotides agree with TRBD1. CDR1 and CDR2 (germline): GTSNPN, SVGIG (reference sequence). V dropped 5 bases and J dropped 4; count of bases not matched to a gene: 7. This CDR3 has 13 residues. CDR3: CAWGRDSIYGYTF. CDR3 in DNA: TGTGCCTGGGGACGGGACAGTATCTATGGCTACACCTTC. The variable domain in full, with the rest retrieved from reference TRBV30 and TRBJ1-2, is SQTIHQWPATLVQPVGSPLSLECTVEGTSNPNLYWYRQAAGRGLQLLFYSVGIGQISSEVPQNLSASRPQDRQFILSSKKLLLSDSGFYLCAWGRDSIYGYTFGSGTRLTVV.

This sequence joins TRBV5-5 and TRBJ2-1; 12 bases are shared with TRBD2. This CDR3 contains 18 residues. V dropped 1 base and J dropped 4; count of bases not matched to a gene: 9. Germline values: CDR1 SGHKS, CDR2 YYEKEE (reference sequence). The CDR3 DNA is TGTGCCAGCAGCTTGCAGGATCCGCTAGCGGGGGGGTACAATGAGCAGTTCTTC. It is translated as CASSLQDPLAGGYNEQFF.

V is TRBV4-1 and J is TRBJ1-1; D unclear. Germline loops: CDR1 MGHRA, CDR2 YSYEKL. The CDR3 is 13 residues long. With 4 bases removed from V and 4 bases from J, the gap between germline ends came to 10 bases. CDR3 residues: CASSRGLGTEAFF. The CDR3 nucleotides are TGCGCCAGCAGCCGCGGCCTTGGCACTGAAGCTTTCTTT.

This chain connects TRBV27 to TRBJ2-7; TRBD1 matches at 7 bases. The CDR3 loop spans 15 amino acids. The ends lost 5 bases at V and 2 bases at J; junction bases unmatched: 9. The germline V gene encodes CDR1 MNHEY and CDR2 SMNVEV (reference sequence). The CDR3 DNA sequence: TGTGCCAGCAGTCTGCAGATGGGACAGACCTACGAGCAGTACGTC. This sequence encodes CASSLQMGQTYEQYV.

The chain links TRBV24-1 to TRBJ2-3, with D uncertain. The CDR3 has 11 residues. Germline V gene lookup returns CDR1 KGHDR and CDR2 SFDVKD. The germline V and J ends were trimmed by 3 bases and 5 bases, with 2 bases remaining between them. The CDR3 bases are TGTGCCACCAGTGATAGAGATACGCAGTATTTT. This translates into CATSDRDTQYF.

The chain recombines TRBV20-1 with TRBJ2-3, with 7 bases identical to TRBD2. The length of the CDR3 is 10 residues. Trimming cost V 5 bases and J 11 bases; bases outside gene matches: 4. CDR1 and CDR2 from the germline V gene are DFQATT and SNEGSKA (reference sequence). The CDR3 nucleotides are TGCAGTGCTGGACTAGGAGGGCAGTATTTT. This codes for CSAGLGGQYF.

This clone was observed once. The V and J genes are TRBV12-3 or TRBV12-4 and TRBJ1-1, with D maybe TRBD1 (5 bases). Trimming removed 3 bases from V and 5 bases from J, with 7 bases in between. This CDR3 has 12 residues. CDR3 DNA: TGTGCCAGCAGTTTGGGGGTAACTGAAGCTTTCTTT. It is translated as CASSLGVTEAFF.

This clone was seen a single time. DNA of the CDR3: TGCGCCAGCAGCCAAGGGACTAGTGTCGCCTACAATGAGCAGTTCTTC. Protein: CASSQGTSVAYNEQFF. The chain links TRBV4-1 to TRBJ2-1; TRBD2 aligns across 7 bases. Germline loops: CDR1 MGHRA, CDR2 YSYEKL. J lost 2 bases, V lost 1 base, and 5 bases had no gene match. The CDR3 has 16 amino acids.

The chain is built from TRBV7-9 and TRBJ1-1, with D perhaps TRBD1 (5 bases). Germline V gene lookup returns CDR1 SEHNR and CDR2 FQNEAQ (reference sequence). V gave up 5 bases and J gave up 7 bases, with 11 bases separating them. The CDR3 runs to 12 residues. CDR3 coding DNA: TGTGCCAGCAGCCCAAGGGACGGTGAAGCTTTCTTT. It encodes CASSPRDGEAFF.

The J gene is TRBJ2-2, the V gene TRBV19; 10 nucleotides match TRBD1. CDR3 length: 17 amino acids. Germline lookup yields CDR1 LNHDA and CDR2 SQIVND (reference sequence). V dropped 5 bases and J dropped 6; count of bases not matched to a gene: 12. The CDR3: CASSPGQGNYISGELFF. The CDR3 bases are TGTGCCAGTAGTCCGGGACAGGGGAATTATATCTCCGGGGAGCTGTTTTTT.

This chain uses TRBV14 with TRBJ1-1; D ambiguous. The germline gives CDR1 SGHDN, CDR2 FVKESK. CDR3 size: 14 residues. Trimming cost V 0 bases and J 0 bases, with 5 bases left between them. CDR3 sequence reads: CASSQDHMNTEAFF. CDR3 coding DNA: TGTGCCAGCAGCCAAGACCACATGAACACTGAAGCTTTCTTT.

The chain couples TRBV24-1 to TRBJ2-3, with 7 bases aligning to TRBD2. V lost 4 bases, J lost 4 bases, and 10 bases stayed unmatched. The length of the CDR3 is 16 residues. Germline V CDR1 and CDR2: KGHDR, SFDVKD. CDR3 nucleotides: TGTGCCACCAGTGAACGCGAGCGGGGCTCCCCAGATACGCAGTATTTT. It specifies CATSERERGSPDTQYF.

V is TRBV7-2 and J is TRBJ1-1, with a possible D match to TRBD1 (6 bases). Germline CDR1 is SGHTA and CDR2 is FQGNSA. The CDR3 totals 14 residues. V dropped 7 bases and J dropped 1 base, with 13 bases sitting between them. The CDR3 DNA reads TGTGCCAGCACAAGACAGGAAAGGAACACTGAAGCTTTCTTT. It is translated as CASTRQERNTEAFF.

The chain combines TRBV28 with TRBJ1-5; D perhaps matches TRBD1 (5 bases). This CDR3 spans 13 amino acids. V was trimmed by 10 bases and J by 3 bases, leaving 13 bases between them. Looked up from germline, CDR1 is MDHEN and CDR2 is SYDVKM. CDR3: CAITRALNQPQHF. The DNA for the CDR3 is TGTGCCATCACCAGGGCTCTCAATCAGCCCCAGCATTTT.

The rearrangement uses TRBV15 and TRBJ1-1; D gene unclear. This CDR3 comprises 13 residues. Germline V gives CDR1 LNHNV, CDR2 YYDKDF (reference sequence). Deletions cut 3 bases from V and 1 base from J, with 6 bases between. CDR3 sequence reads: CATSRKENTEAFF. Written as DNA, the CDR3 is TGTGCCACCAGCAGGAAAGAGAACACTGAAGCTTTCTTT.

This clone appeared a single time. This chain joins TRBV2 and TRBJ1-6, with D unclear. The CDR3 spans 15 residues. CDR1 and CDR2 (germline): SNHLY, FYNNEI. V was cut by 5 bases and J by 5 bases, with 13 bases left in between. CDR3 region: CASSFGPRDNSPLHF. The CDR3 bases are TGTGCCAGCAGTTTCGGACCGAGGGATAATTCACCCCTCCACTTT.

The chain couples TRBV7-9 to TRBJ1-2; 7 nucleotides match TRBD1. Germline CDR1 and CDR2: SEHNR and FQNEAQ (reference sequence). The CDR3 length is 16 residues. V lost 4 bases and J lost 1; bases outside the gene matches: 9. CDR3 region: CASSWTPGTDNYGYTF. As DNA, the CDR3 is TGTGCCAGCAGCTGGACCCCCGGGACAGATAACTATGGCTACACCTTC. Drawing the rest from reference TRBV7-9 and TRBJ1-2, the complete variable domain is DTGVSQNPRHKITKRGQNVTFRCDPISEHNRLYWYRQTLGQGPEFLTYFQNEAQLEKSRLLSDRFSAERPKGSFSTLEIQRTEQGDSAMYLCASSWTPGTDNYGYTFGSGTRLTVV.

The count of this clone is one. This rearrangement joins TRBV27 to TRBJ1-2, with a weak D call TRBD1 (6 bases). Germline V gene lookup returns CDR1 MNHEY and CDR2 SMNVEV (reference sequence). CDR3 length: 15 residues. With 5 bases removed from V and 4 bases from J, the gap between germline ends came to 17 bases. CDR3 sequence (DNA): TGTGCCAGCAGTCCCCAACCTCAGGGGATCTATGGCTACACCTTC. This translates into CASSPQPQGIYGYTF.

V is TRBV6-2 or TRBV6-3 and J is TRBJ1-5; D unclear. The CDR3 has 14 residues. Trimming pared 1 base from V and 4 bases from J, leaving 8 bases between. CDR1 and CDR2 (germline): MNHEY, SVGEGT. The CDR3 coding sequence is TGTGCCAGCAGTTACTGGGTGTGGAATCAGCCCCAGCATTTT. This codes for CASSYWVWNQPQHF.

V gene TRBV6-5 combines with J gene TRBJ1-5, with D uncertain. CDR1 is MNHEY and CDR2 is SVGAGI in the germline V gene. The CDR3 is 15 residues long. V was clipped by 1 base and J by 2 bases, with 9 bases between them. The DNA of the CDR3 is TGTGCCAGCAGTTACTACCACGACGGCAATCAGCCCCAGCATTTT. Translation: CASSYYHDGNQPQHF.

The chain employs TRBV4-1 and TRBJ2-1; 7 bases align to TRBD2. V trimming: 1 base; J trimming: 9 bases; junction bases outside the gene matches: 9. Germline-derived CDR1 and CDR2 are MGHRA and YSYEKL. The CDR3 spans 15 residues. CDR3 coding DNA: TGCGCCAGCAGCCAAGTTGCGGGAGAAGATGGTGAGCAGTTCTTC. The encoded protein is CASSQVAGEDGEQFF.